This T cell receptor (beta chain) derives from a study of CD8 T cells in Susac syndrome (dated by TCRdb to about 2019). In the study overall: The study used repertoire sequencing to test whether antigen drove CD8+ T cell activation and differentiation in Susac syndrome. CD8+ T cell repertoire clonality was compared between about 12 healthy donors, approximately 14 Susac syndrome patients and roughly 15 multiple sclerosis patients. What the authors observed across the whole study: The TCR sequencing and HLA analysis was acknowledged to have included a relatively small number of individuals.

Peripheral blood CD8+ and CD4+ T cells from healthy donors, Susac syndrome patients and multiple sclerosis patients were profiled using high-throughput TCR beta sequencing. Treatment-naive patients with stable or active relapsing-remitting disease fulfilling revised McDonald criteria were used as multiple sclerosis controls. Bulk CD8+ and CD4+ T cells were purified by magnetic negative isolation, whereas CD8+ TEMRA cells were enriched by FACS. Blood was drawn into EDTA tubes, processed within 24 hours, and PBMCs were isolated by density gradient centrifugation. PBMCs intended for TCR sequencing were cryopreserved in liquid nitrogen and thawed later in a water bath at 37 degrees C. A purity of at least 90% was achieved for sorted or isolated CD4+, CD8+ and CD8+ TEMRA cells. RNA was extracted using the RNeasy kit, and about 0.45 to 1 microgram was reverse transcribed with random hexamers. TCR beta CDR3 regions were amplified with the immunoSEQ multiplex PCR assay covering 54 Vbeta and 13 Jbeta segments. PCR amplification bias was corrected using a synthetic template baseline for primer optimization and computational correction. The authors' pipeline ran thus. Reads were annotated to V, D and J genes according to IMGT and were analyzed with immunoSEQ Analyzer, with only productive sequences retained. Clonality was calculated as one minus the Shannon entropy normalized by log2 of the number of productive unique sequences. Public and private clones were assessed among the 100 most prevalent clones of each patient and control. Susac-specific clones were defined as absent from healthy and MS cohorts, around 1,000 published viral clones and other ImmuneACCESS disease sequences. The raw public data were reprocessed by TCRdb itself: fastp quality trimming at Q25, MiXCR clonotype calling, in-frame beta chains only. Every CDR3 protein is listed once, alongside the most common genes and DNA of its rows. The V and J calls reflect TCRdb's pipeline rather than the authors' work. Present in this sample are around 180,000 distinct CDR3 sequences, roughly 95% of which were seen just once. 0.16% of the sample goes to the ten largest clones.

As to this clonotype: The target of this receptor is not known. No clone much larger than this one lies a single base away; base qualities are absent.

Sequencing used CD8+ T cells from PBMCs. This TCR derives from a human donor with multiple sclerosis.

The CDR3 protein: CASSQDGGTGGYKSGELFF. The sequence in DNA is TGTGCCAGCAGCCAAGATGGGGGAACTGGGGGGTACAAGTCCGGGGAGCTGTTTTTT. The chain couples TRBV3-1 to TRBJ2-2; tentative D gene TRBD2, with 6 bases matching. The CDR3 goes from the cysteine to the phenylalanine over 19 residues. The sequence is cut down to CDR3 DNA, 57 bases in frame from base 1. V gives up 0 bases and J gives up 6 bases, and the segment between their germline ends measures 23 bases. CDR1 and CDR2 (LGHDT, YNNKEL) derive from the germline V gene (reference sequence).